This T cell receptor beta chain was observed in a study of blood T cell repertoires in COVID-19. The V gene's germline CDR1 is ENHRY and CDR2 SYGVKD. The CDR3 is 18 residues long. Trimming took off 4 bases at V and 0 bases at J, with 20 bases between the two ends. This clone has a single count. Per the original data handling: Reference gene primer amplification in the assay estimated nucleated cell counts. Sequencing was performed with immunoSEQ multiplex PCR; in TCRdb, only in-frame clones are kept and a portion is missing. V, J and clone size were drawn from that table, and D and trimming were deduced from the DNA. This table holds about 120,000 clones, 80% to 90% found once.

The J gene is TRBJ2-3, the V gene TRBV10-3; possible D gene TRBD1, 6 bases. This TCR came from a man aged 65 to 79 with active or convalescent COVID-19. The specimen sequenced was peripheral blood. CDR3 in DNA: TGTGCCATCAGTGCCAGACCCCCCGGGACACAGAGCACAGATACGCAGTATTTT. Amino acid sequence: CAISARPPGTQSTDTQYF.